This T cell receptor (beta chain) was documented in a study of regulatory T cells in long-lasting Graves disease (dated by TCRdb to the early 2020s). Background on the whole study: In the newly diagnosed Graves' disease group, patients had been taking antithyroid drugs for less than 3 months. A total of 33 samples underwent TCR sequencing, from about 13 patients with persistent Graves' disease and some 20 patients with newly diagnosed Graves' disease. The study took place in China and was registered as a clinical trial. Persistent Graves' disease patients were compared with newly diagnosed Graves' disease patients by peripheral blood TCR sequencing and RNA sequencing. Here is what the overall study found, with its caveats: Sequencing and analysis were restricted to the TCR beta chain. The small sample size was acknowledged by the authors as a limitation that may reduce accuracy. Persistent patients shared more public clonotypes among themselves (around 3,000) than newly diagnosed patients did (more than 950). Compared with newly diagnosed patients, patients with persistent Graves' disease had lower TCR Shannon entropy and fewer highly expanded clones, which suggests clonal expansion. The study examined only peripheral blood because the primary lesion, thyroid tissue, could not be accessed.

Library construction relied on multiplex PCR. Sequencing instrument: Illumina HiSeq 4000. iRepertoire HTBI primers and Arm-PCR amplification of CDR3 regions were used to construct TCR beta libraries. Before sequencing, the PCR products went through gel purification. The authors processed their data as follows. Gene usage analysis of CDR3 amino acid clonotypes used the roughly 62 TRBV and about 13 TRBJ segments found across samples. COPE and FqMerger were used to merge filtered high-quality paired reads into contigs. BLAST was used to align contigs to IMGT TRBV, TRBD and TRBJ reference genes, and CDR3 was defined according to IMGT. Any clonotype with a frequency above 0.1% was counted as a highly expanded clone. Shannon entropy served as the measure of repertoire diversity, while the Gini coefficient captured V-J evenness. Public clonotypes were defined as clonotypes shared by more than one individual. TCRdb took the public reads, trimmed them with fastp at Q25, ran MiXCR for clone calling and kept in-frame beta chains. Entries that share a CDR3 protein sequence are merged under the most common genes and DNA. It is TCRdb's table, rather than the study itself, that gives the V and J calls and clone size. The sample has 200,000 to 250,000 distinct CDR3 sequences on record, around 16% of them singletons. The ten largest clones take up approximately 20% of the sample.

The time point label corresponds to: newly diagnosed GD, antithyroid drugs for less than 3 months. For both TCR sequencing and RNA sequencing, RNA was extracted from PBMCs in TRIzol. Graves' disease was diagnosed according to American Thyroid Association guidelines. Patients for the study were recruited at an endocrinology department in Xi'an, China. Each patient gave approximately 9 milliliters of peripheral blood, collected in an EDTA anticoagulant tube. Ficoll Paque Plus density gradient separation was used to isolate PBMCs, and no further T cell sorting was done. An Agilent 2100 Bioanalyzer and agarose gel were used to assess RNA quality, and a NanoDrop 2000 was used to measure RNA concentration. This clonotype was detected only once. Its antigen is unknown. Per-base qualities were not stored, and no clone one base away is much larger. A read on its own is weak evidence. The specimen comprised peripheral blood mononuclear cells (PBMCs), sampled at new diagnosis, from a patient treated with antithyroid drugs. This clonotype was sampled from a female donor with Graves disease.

The nucleotide sequence is TGTGCCAGCAGTTCAACGGACAGGGGACCGGAAGCTTTCTTT. Translation gives CASSSTDRGPEAFF. The chain links TRBV27 with TRBJ1-1, and 9 junction bases match TRBD1. V lost 4 bases and J lost 8 bases, and the count of bases not matched to a germline gene is 8. The germline V gene (reference sequence) specifies MNHEY as CDR1 and SMNVEV as CDR2. The CDR3 measures 14 amino acids from cysteine to phenylalanine. The entry retains the CDR3 DNA only, 42 bases that are in frame from base 1.